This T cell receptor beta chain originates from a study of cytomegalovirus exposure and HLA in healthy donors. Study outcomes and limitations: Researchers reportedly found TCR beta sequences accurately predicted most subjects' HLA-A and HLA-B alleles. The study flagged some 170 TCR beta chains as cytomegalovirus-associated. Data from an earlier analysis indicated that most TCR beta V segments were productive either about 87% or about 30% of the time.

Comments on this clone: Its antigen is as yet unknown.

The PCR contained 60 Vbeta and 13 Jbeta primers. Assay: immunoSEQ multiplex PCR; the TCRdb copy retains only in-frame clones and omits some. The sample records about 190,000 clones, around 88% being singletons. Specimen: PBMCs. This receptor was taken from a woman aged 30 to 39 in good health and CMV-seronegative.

The CDR3 here is CSVERRDSINEQFF. The CDR3 coding sequence is TGCAGCGTTGAGCGCCGGGACAGCATTAATGAGCAGTTCTTC. The chain recombines TRBV29-1 with TRBJ2-1; TRBD1 matches 7 bases. V gave up 3 bases and J gave up 7 bases; unmatched junction bases: 9. CDR3 size: 14 residues. CDR1 and CDR2 from the germline V gene are SQVTM and ANQGSEA.